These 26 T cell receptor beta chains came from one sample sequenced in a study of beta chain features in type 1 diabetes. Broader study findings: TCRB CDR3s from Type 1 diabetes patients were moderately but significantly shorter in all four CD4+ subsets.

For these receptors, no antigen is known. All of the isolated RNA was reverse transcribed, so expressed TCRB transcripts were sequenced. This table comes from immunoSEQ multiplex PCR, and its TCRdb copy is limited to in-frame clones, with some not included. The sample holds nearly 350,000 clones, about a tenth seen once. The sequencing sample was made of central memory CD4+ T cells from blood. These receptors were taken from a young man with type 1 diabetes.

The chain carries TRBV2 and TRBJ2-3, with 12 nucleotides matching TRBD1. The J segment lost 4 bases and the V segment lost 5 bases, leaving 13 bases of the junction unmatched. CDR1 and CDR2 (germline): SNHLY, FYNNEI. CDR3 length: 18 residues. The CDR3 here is CASSHRDRGRNFPDTQYF. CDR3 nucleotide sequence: TGTGCCAGCAGTCACCGGGACAGGGGGCGCAATTTCCCAGATACGCAGTATTTT. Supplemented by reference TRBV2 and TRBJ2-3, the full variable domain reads EPEVTQTPSHQVTQMGQEVILRCVPISNHLYFYWYRQILGQKVEFLVSFYNNEISEKSEIFDDQFSVERPDGSNFTLKIRSTKLEDSAMYFCASSHRDRGRNFPDTQYFGPGTRLTVL.

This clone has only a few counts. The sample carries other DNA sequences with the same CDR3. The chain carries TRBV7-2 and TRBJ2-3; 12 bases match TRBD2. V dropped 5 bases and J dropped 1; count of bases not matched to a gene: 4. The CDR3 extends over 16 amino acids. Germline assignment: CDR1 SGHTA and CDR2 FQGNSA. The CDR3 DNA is TGTGCCAGCAGCCCCAGGACTAGCGGGGGCACAGATACGCAGTATTTT. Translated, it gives CASSPRTSGGTDTQYF.

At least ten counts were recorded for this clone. CDR3 sequence (DNA): TGTGCCATCAGGGGACAGTCCTACGAGCAGTACTTC. It specifies CAIRGQSYEQYF. The rearrangement uses TRBV10-3 and TRBJ2-7, with 7 nucleotides matching TRBD1. Germline trimming cut 6 bases from V and 1 base from J; bases unmatched to any gene: 0. The CDR3 loop spans 12 amino acids. Germline loops: CDR1 ENHRY, CDR2 SYGVKD.

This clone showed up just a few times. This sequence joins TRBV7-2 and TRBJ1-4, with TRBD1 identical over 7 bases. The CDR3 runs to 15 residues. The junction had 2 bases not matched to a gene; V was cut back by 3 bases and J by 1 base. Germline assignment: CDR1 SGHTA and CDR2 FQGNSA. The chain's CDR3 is CASSFQGGTNEKLFF. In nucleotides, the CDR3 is TGTGCCAGCAGCTTTCAGGGGGGAACTAATGAAAAACTGTTTTTT.

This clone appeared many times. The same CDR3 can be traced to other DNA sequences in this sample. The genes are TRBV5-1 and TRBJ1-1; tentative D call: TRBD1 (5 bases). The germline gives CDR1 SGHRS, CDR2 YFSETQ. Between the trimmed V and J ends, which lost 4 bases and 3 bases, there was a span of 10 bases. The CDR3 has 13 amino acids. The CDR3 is CASSTQGDTEAFF. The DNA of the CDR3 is TGCGCCAGCAGCACGCAGGGTGACACTGAAGCTTTCTTT.

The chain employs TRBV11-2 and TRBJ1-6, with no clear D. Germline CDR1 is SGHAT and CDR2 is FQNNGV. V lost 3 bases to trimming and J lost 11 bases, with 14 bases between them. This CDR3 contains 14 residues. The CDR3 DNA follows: TGTGCCAGCAGCTTGGATATGGAGGGAGCACCCCTCCACTTT. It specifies CASSLDMEGAPLHF.

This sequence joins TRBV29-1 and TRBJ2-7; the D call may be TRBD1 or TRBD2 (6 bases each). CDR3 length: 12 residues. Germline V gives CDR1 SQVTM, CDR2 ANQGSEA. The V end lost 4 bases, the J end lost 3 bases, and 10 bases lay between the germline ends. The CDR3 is CSVVEGGYEQYF. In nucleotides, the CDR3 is TGCAGCGTTGTGGAGGGGGGCTACGAGCAGTACTTC.

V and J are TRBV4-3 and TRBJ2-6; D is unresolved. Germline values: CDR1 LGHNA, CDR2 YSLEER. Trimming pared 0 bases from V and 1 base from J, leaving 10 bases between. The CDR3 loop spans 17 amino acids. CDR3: CASSQEGRGSGANVLTF. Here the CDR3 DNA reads TGCGCCAGCAGCCAAGAAGGCCGTGGGTCTGGGGCCAACGTCCTGACTTTC.

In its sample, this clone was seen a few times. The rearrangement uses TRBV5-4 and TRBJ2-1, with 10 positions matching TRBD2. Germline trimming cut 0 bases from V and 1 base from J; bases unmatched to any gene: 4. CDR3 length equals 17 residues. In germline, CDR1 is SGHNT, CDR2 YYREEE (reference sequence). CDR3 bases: TGTGCCAGCAGCTTGGATCTAGCGGGGGTTTCCTACAATGAGCAGTTCTTC. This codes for CASSLDLAGVSYNEQFF.

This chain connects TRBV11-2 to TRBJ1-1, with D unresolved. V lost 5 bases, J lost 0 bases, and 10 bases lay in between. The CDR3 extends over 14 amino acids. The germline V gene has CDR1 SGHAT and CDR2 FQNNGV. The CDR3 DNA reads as TGTGCCAGCAGCCAAGATCTGCTGAACACTGAAGCTTTCTTT. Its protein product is CASSQDLLNTEAFF.

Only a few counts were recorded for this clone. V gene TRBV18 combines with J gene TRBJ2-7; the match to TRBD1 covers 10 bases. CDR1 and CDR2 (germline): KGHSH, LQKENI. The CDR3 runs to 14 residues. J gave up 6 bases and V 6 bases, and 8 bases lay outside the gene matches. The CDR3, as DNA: TGTGCCAGCTCCCCCGGGACAGGGGTATTCGAGCAGTACTTC. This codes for CASSPGTGVFEQYF.

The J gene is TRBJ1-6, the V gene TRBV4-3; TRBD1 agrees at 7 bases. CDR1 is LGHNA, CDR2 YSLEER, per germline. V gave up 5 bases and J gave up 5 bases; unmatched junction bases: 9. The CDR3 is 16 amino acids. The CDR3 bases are TGCGCCAGCAGCTCCCGACAGGGTGCGGATAATTCACCCCTCCACTTT. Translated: CASSSRQGADNSPLHF.

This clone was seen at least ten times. CDR3 in amino acids: CSATGFLPGGHNEQFF. The CDR3 bases are TGCAGCGCAACAGGGTTCCTACCGGGGGGGCACAATGAGCAGTTCTTC. The chain joins TRBV29-1 to TRBJ2-1, with 8 bases fitting TRBD2. With V trimmed by 7 bases and J by 5 bases, 16 bases remained unmatched. This CDR3 has 16 residues. Germline V CDR1 and CDR2: SQVTM, ANQGSEA.

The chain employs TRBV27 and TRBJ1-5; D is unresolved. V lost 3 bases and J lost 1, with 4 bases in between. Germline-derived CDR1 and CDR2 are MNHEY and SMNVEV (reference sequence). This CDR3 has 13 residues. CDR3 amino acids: CASSFHSNQPQHF. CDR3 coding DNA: TGTGCCAGCAGTTTTCACAGCAATCAGCCCCAGCATTTT.

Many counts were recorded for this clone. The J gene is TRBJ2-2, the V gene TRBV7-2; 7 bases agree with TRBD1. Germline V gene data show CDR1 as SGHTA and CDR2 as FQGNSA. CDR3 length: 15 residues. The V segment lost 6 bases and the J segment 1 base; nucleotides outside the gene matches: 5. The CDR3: CASSMGQQNTGELFF. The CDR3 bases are TGTGCCAGCAGTATGGGACAGCAGAACACCGGGGAGCTGTTTTTT. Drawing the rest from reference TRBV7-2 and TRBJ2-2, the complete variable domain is GAGVSQSPSNKVTEKGKDVELRCDPISGHTALYWYRQSLGQGLEFLIYFQGNSAPDKSGLPSDRFSAERTGGSVSTLTIQRTQQEDSAVYLCASSMGQQNTGELFFGEGSRLTVL.

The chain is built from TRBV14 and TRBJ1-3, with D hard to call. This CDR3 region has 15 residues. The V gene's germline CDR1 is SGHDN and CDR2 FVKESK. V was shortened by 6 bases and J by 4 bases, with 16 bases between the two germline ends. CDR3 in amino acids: CASSFDRGFGNTIYF. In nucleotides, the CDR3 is TGTGCCAGCAGTTTCGATCGGGGTTTCGGAAACACCATATATTTT.

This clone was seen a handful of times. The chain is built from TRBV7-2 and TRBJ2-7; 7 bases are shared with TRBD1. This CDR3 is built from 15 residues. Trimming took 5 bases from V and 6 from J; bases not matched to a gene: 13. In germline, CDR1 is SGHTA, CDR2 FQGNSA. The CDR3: CASSGPGTVSREQYF. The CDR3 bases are TGTGCCAGCAGCGGCCCCGGGACAGTCAGCCGCGAGCAGTACTTC. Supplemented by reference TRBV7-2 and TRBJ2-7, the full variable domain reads GAGVSQSPSNKVTEKGKDVELRCDPISGHTALYWYRQSLGQGLEFLIYFQGNSAPDKSGLPSDRFSAERTGGSVSTLTIQRTQQEDSAVYLCASSGPGTVSREQYFGPGTRLTVT.

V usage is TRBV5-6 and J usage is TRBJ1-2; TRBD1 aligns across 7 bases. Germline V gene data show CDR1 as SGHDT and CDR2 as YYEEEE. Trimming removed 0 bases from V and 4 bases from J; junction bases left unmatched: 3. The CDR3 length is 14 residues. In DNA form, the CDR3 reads TGTGCCAGCAGCTTGGTGTCAGGGGGCTATGGCTACACCTTC. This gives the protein CASSLVSGGYGYTF.

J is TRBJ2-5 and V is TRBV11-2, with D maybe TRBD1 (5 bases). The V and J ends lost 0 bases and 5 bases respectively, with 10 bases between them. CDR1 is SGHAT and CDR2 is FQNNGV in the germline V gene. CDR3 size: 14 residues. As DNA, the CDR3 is TGTGCCAGCAGCTTAGATTATGCAGGGGAGACCCAGTACTTC. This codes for CASSLDYAGETQYF.

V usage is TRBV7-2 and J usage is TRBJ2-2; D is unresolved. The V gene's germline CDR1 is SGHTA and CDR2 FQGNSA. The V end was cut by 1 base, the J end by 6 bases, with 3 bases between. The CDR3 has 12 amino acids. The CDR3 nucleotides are TGTGCCAGCAGCTTAGATCCCGGGGAGCTGTTTTTT. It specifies CASSLDPGELFF.

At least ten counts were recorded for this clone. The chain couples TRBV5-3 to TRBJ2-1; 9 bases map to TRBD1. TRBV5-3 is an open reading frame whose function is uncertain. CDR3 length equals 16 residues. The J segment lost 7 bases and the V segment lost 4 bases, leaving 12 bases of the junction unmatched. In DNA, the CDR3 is TGTGCCAGAAGCGGGCCCGGGACAGGGAGGGGGAATGAGCAGTTCTTC. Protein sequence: CARSGPGTGRGNEQFF.

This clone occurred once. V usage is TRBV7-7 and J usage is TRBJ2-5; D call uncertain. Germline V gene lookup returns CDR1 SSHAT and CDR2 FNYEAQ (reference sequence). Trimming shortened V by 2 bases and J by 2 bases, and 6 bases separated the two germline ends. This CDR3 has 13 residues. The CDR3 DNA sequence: TGTGCCAGCAGCTTAAGCAGGCAAGAGACCCAGTACTTC. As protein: CASSLSRQETQYF.

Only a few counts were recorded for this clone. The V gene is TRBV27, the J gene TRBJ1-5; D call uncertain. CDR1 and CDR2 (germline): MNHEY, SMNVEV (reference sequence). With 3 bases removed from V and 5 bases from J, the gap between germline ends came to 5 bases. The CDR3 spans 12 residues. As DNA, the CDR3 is TGTGCCAGCAGTTTTGTAGATCAGCCCCAGCATTTT. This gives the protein CASSFVDQPQHF.

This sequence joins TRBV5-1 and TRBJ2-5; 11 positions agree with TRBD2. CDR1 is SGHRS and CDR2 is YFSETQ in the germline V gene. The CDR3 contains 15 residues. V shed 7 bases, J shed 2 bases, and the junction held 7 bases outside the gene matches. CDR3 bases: TGCGCCAGCCGTGTGACTAGCGGGGCTCAAGAGACCCAGTACTTC. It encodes CASRVTSGAQETQYF.

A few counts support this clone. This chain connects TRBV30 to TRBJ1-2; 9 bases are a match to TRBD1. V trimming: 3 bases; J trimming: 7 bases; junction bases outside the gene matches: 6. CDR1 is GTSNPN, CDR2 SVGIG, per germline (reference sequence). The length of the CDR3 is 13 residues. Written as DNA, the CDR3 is TGTGCCTGGAGGGCCGGGACAGGGACTGGCTACACCTTC. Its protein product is CAWRAGTGTGYTF.

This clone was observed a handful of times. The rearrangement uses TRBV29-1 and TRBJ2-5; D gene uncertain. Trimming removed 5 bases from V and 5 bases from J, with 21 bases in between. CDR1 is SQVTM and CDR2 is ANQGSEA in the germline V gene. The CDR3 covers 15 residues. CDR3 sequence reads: CSVLSGAQSWETQYF. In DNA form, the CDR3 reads TGCAGCGTTCTTTCTGGAGCCCAATCGTGGGAGACCCAGTACTTC.